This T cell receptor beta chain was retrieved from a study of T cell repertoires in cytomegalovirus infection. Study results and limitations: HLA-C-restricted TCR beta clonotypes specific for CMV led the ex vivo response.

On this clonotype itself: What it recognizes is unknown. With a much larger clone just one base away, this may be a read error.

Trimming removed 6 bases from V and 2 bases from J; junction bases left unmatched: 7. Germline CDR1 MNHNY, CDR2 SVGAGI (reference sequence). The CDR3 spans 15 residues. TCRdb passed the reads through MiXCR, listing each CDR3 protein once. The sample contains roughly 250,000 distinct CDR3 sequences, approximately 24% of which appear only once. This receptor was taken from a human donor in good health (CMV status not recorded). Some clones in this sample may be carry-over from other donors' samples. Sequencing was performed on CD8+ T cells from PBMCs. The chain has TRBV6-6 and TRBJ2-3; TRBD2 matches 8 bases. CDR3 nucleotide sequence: TGTGCCAGCAGCGGTAACGGGGGGGCCACAGATACGCAGTATTTT. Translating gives CASSGNGGATDTQYF.